This T cell receptor (beta chain) originates from a study of T-cell memory formation after mild COVID-19. Study outcomes and limitations: Clones that contracted from day 15 to 85 were balanced CD4/CD8, while later expanders leaned CD4+. The study found contracting CD4+ clones mainly in CM and EM and contracting CD8+ clones in EMRA.

Trimming cost V 6 bases and J 3 bases; bases outside gene matches: 9. CDR3 length: 15 amino acids. Libraries for TCRalpha and TCRbeta carried sample barcodes and unique molecular identifiers via 5'RACE. TCRdb reanalysed the 5' RACE reads using MiXCR and keeps one entry per CDR3 protein. The table records roughly 510,000 distinct CDR3 sequences, approximately 15% of them present only once. On this clonotype: What it binds is not known.

The source of this sequence is an adult woman who had mild COVID-19 (a few samples of this study predate the infection). Cell type and time point are not known. Sequencing was carried out using PBMCs or a T cell subset sorted from them (not recorded which). The chain uses TRBV12-3 or TRBV12-4 and TRBJ1-2, with TRBD1 identical over 8 bases. CDR3 loop: CASRETGTGHYGYTF. CDR3 DNA: TGTGCCAGCAGAGAAACCGGGACAGGCCACTATGGCTACACCTTC.